This T cell receptor beta chain originates from a study of T-cell reconstitution after alpha-beta-depleted transplantation in children. Study-level points and caveats: The origin of alpha-beta T cells about two months after transplant was reportedly several hundred expanded graft clones.

Concerning this clonotype: Antigen unknown.

Unique molecular identifiers were built into the TCRbeta library. TCRdb re-called the PCR reads through MiXCR, storing one row per CDR3 protein. This sample yields 500,000 to 650,000 distinct CDR3 sequences, of which 10% to 15% are seen a single time; approximately 2.1% belongs to the top ten. This sample comprised PBMCs, mostly from graft donor cells, obtained 360 days after TCRalphabeta/CD19-depleted stem cell transplant. The sequence derives from a male patient aged 10-17 years who had a stem cell transplant for acute myeloid leukemia, so the T cells may come from the graft donor.

The CDR3 is CASSSLGPRSTGELFF. CDR3 coding DNA: TGTGCCAGCAGCTCCCTGGGGCCGCGGAGCACCGGGGAGCTGTTTTTT. V is TRBV7-9 and J is TRBJ2-2; weak D call: TRBD1 (5 bases). Germline CDR1 reads SEHNR; CDR2 reads FQNEAQ (reference sequence). Trimming shortened V by 4 bases and J by 4 bases, and 16 bases separated the two germline ends. This CDR3 comprises 16 residues.